These 32 T cell receptor beta chains share one sample of origin, sequenced in a study of T cell responses to AZD1222 COVID-19 vaccine. Sequencing was performed with immunoSEQ multiplex PCR; in TCRdb, only in-frame clones are kept and a portion is missing. The sample has 100,000 to 120,000 clones; around nine tenths are singletons. The material was peripheral blood, obtained 28 days after the second AZD1222 dose. Source of these receptors: an adult who received the AZD1222 COVID-19 vaccine.

This chain links TRBV9 with TRBJ2-3; 10 bases are shared with TRBD2. CDR1 and CDR2 from the germline V gene are SGDLS and YYNGEE. There are 16 residues in the CDR3. V was pared by 4 bases and J by 2 bases, with 7 bases of the junction left unmatched. The CDR3 DNA follows: TGTGCCAGCAGCTCTAGCGGGGGAACTGTCACAGATACGCAGTATTTT. Protein sequence: CASSSSGGTVTDTQYF.

V gene TRBV4-1 combines with J gene TRBJ2-2; D is possibly TRBD2 (5 bases). This CDR3 comprises 14 residues. CDR1 and CDR2 from the germline V gene are MGHRA and YSYEKL. V was clipped by 3 bases and J by 8 bases, with 13 bases between them. CDR3 in DNA: TGCGCCAGCAGCCATCCCCGGGGATCGGGGGAGCTGTTTTTT. It translates to CASSHPRGSGELFF.

The rearrangement uses TRBV7-9 and TRBJ1-1, with 8 bases matching TRBD1. Unmatched junction bases numbered 9, after V lost 4 bases and J lost 5 bases. The CDR3 runs 15 residues. Germline V gene lookup returns CDR1 SEHNR and CDR2 FQNEAQ (reference sequence). This CDR3 reads CASSYWTGRGTEAFF. The CDR3, as DNA: TGTGCCAGCAGCTACTGGACAGGGAGGGGGACTGAAGCTTTCTTT.

This clone was counted once. The chain couples TRBV2 to TRBJ2-3; TRBD1 agrees at 10 bases. Trimming at V came to 2 bases and at J to 2 bases, leaving 4 bases not matched to a gene. The CDR3 length is 16 residues. The V gene's germline CDR1 is SNHLY and CDR2 FYNNEI. CDR3 in DNA: TGTGCCAGCAGTGAAATGGGACAGGGGCTCACAGATACGCAGTATTTT. Protein product: CASSEMGQGLTDTQYF.

V is TRBV4-2 and J is TRBJ2-7, with TRBD2 matching 13 bases. The junction had 6 bases not matched to a gene; V was cut back by 0 bases and J by 7 bases. The germline V gene has CDR1 LGHNA and CDR2 YNFKEQ. The CDR3 is 16 residues long. The CDR3, as DNA: TGTGCCAGCAGCCAAGATCCACTAGCGGGAGGGCGAGAGCAGTACTTC. It codes for CASSQDPLAGGREQYF.

The rearrangement uses TRBV5-1 and TRBJ2-5; the match to TRBD2 covers 9 bases. V was pared by 2 bases and J by 6 bases, with 11 bases of the junction left unmatched. This CDR3 has 16 amino acids. Germline lookup yields CDR1 SGHRS and CDR2 YFSETQ. CDR3 in amino acids: CASSLGIAGAVKTQYF. CDR3 in DNA: TGCGCCAGCAGCTTAGGGATAGCGGGAGCTGTGAAGACCCAGTACTTC.

This clone was seen a single time. V gene TRBV9 combines with J gene TRBJ1-2; D might be TRBD1 (5 bases). Germline V CDR1 and CDR2: SGDLS, YYNGEE. V lost 3 bases to trimming and J lost 7 bases, with 16 bases between them. CDR3 size: 14 residues. DNA of the CDR3: TGTGCCAGCAGCGGACAGTTTTCTTTCGGTGGCTACACCTTC. Protein product: CASSGQFSFGGYTF.

The chain uses TRBV4-1 and TRBJ2-1, with 12 bases lining up with TRBD2. CDR3 size: 16 residues. V gave up 5 bases and J gave up 4 bases; unmatched junction bases: 6. The germline V gene has CDR1 MGHRA and CDR2 YSYEKL. The CDR3 nucleotides read TGCGCCAGCAGCTCTACCACTAGCGGGGGGTACAATGAGCAGTTCTTC. Its protein is CASSSTTSGGYNEQFF.

The table lists this clone with a count of one. This chain connects TRBV15 to TRBJ2-7; D is possibly TRBD1 (6 bases). The CDR3 is made up of 13 amino acids. V lost 5 bases and J lost 3, with 11 bases in between. Germline V gene data show CDR1 as LNHNV and CDR2 as YYDKDF (reference sequence). The CDR3 loop is CATSRDTGYEQYF. The CDR3 DNA sequence: TGTGCCACCAGCCGGGACACAGGCTACGAGCAGTACTTC.

This chain joins TRBV27 and TRBJ1-1; D is uncertain. The CDR3 loop spans 13 amino acids. Germline V gene lookup returns CDR1 MNHEY and CDR2 SMNVEV (reference sequence). With 3 bases removed from V and 4 bases from J, the gap between germline ends came to 9 bases. The CDR3 sequence is CASSFLRGTEAFF. The CDR3 nucleotides are TGTGCCAGCAGTTTCCTTCGGGGCACTGAAGCTTTCTTT.

The genes are TRBV7-2 and TRBJ2-5, with 7 bases aligning to TRBD2. The V gene's germline CDR1 is SGHTA and CDR2 FQGNSA. J was trimmed by 1 base and V by 3 bases; bases with no gene match: 2. The CDR3 runs to 14 residues. The CDR3 loop is CASSFSSGQETQYF. CDR3 nucleotides: TGTGCCAGCAGCTTCTCTAGCGGCCAAGAGACCCAGTACTTC. The entire variable domain, with the rest obtained from reference TRBV7-2 and TRBJ2-5, is as follows: GAGVSQSPSNKVTEKGKDVELRCDPISGHTALYWYRQSLGQGLEFLIYFQGNSAPDKSGLPSDRFSAERTGGSVSTLTIQRTQQEDSAVYLCASSFSSGQETQYFGPGTRLLVL.

V is TRBV20-1 and J is TRBJ1-4, with D unclear. Germline assignment: CDR1 DFQATT and CDR2 SNEGSKA (reference sequence). The CDR3 is 15 residues long. With 3 bases removed from V and 8 bases from J, the gap between germline ends came to 19 bases. The CDR3 bases are TGCAGTGCTAGTGACCCTTCACGGGATCAGGAAAAACTGTTTTTT. Its translation is CSASDPSRDQEKLFF.

The chain joins TRBV11-2 to TRBJ1-5; no reliable D call. Germline V lookup: CDR1 SGHAT, CDR2 FQNNGV. This CDR3 region has 13 residues. The V end lost 4 bases, the J end lost 5 bases, and 9 bases lay between the germline ends. The DNA for the CDR3 is TGTGCCAGCAGCTACACACTGGATCAGCCCCAGCATTTT. Amino acid sequence: CASSYTLDQPQHF.

The chain recombines TRBV12-1 with TRBJ2-7; the table calls TRBD2, which could not be checked here. TRBV12-1 is flagged as a pseudogene. The CDR3 has 11 amino acids. CDR3 sequence reads: CASSFPGEQYF. DNA of the CDR3: TGTGCCAGCAGCTTTCCGGGCGAGCAGTACTTC.

The rearrangement uses TRBV7-2 and TRBJ2-1; D is uncertain. Per the germline V gene, CDR1 is SGHTA and CDR2 is FQGNSA. The CDR3 has 13 amino acids. Between the trimmed V and J ends, which lost 3 bases and 5 bases, there was a span of 8 bases. The CDR3 protein is CASSLSWDNEQFF. In DNA form, the CDR3 reads TGTGCCAGCAGCTTGAGTTGGGACAATGAGCAGTTCTTC.

This clone was seen a single time. The chain employs TRBV11-1 and TRBJ2-7; 13 positions agree with TRBD2. After removal of 5 bases from V and 2 bases from J, the junction contained 6 bases not matched to a gene. This CDR3 spans 16 amino acids. CDR1 is SGHAT and CDR2 is FQDESV in the germline V gene (reference sequence). This CDR3 reads CASSVSGTSGTYEQYF. In DNA form, the CDR3 reads TGTGCCAGCAGCGTATCCGGGACTAGCGGGACCTACGAGCAGTACTTC.

The CDR3 region has the DNA TGTGCCAGCTCACCCTCTAGTGTTTCTGAAGCTTTCTTT. It codes for CASSPSSVSEAFF. The chain is built from TRBV18 and TRBJ1-1; unclear D gene. In germline, CDR1 is KGHSH, CDR2 LQKENI. Trimming took off 3 bases at V and 6 bases at J, with 11 bases between the two ends. The CDR3 extends over 13 amino acids.

The table lists this clone with a count of one. The chain is built from TRBV24-1 and TRBJ1-6, with D unresolved. CDR1 and CDR2 (germline): KGHDR, SFDVKD. Between the trimmed V and J ends, which lost 1 base and 8 bases, there was a span of 29 bases. This CDR3 is 21 amino acids long. The CDR3 region has the DNA TGTGCCACCAGTGATTTTACTTTACTTCTCCAGCAATTCGGCTTGGATTCACCCCTCCACTTT. Its protein is CATSDFTLLLQQFGLDSPLHF.

The rearrangement uses TRBV6-6 and TRBJ1-2; D might be TRBD1 (6 bases). The CDR3 loop spans 14 amino acids. V lost 5 bases, J lost 2 bases, and 12 bases lay in between. The germline V gene encodes CDR1 MNHNY and CDR2 SVGAGI (reference sequence). The CDR3 spells CASSGLQGNYGYTF. DNA for the CDR3: TGTGCCAGCAGTGGGCTACAGGGAAACTATGGCTACACCTTC.

This clone was observed a few times. The J gene is TRBJ1-6, the V gene TRBV5-8; no clear D gene. Germline CDR1 reads SGHTS; CDR2 reads YDEGEE. The CDR3 length is 13 residues. Deletions cut 0 bases from V and 12 bases from J, with 10 bases between. This chain's CDR3 is CASSLGRWGPLHF. The CDR3 DNA reads TGTGCCAGCAGCTTGGGCAGGTGGGGACCCCTCCACTTT. The full variable domain, rest sourced from reference TRBV5-8 and TRBJ1-6, is EAGVTQSPTHLIKTRGQQATLRCSPISGHTSVYWYQQALGLGLQFLLWYDEGEERNRGNFPPRFSGRQFPNYSSELNVNALELEDSALYLCASSLGRWGPLHFGNGTRLTVT.

V is TRBV19 and J is TRBJ1-6; D not resolved. This CDR3 region has 14 residues. Germline-derived CDR1 and CDR2 are LNHDA and SQIVND (reference sequence). V was trimmed by 2 bases and J by 7 bases, leaving 9 bases between them. The CDR3 spells CASSISGWNSPLHF. As DNA, the CDR3 is TGTGCCAGTAGTATAAGCGGGTGGAATTCACCCCTCCACTTT.

This sequence joins TRBV7-9 and TRBJ2-3, with TRBD2 matching over 7 bases. The germline gives CDR1 SEHNR, CDR2 FQNEAQ (reference sequence). V lost 0 bases, J lost 5 bases, and 11 bases stayed unmatched. The CDR3 loop spans 17 amino acids. CDR3 in DNA: TGTGCCAGCAGCTTAGCGCTTCTCGGGGGAGGGGAAGATACGCAGTATTTT. This sequence encodes CASSLALLGGGEDTQYF.

This rearrangement joins TRBV12-3 or TRBV12-4 to TRBJ2-3; 9 bases align to TRBD1. V gave up 8 bases and J gave up 5 bases; unmatched junction bases: 5. The CDR3 length is 13 residues. The CDR3 coding sequence is TGTGCCAGCCGACAGGGGGAGTTAGATACGCAGTATTTT. It translates to CASRQGELDTQYF.

This clone was counted a few times. The chain joins TRBV5-1 to TRBJ2-1; the D gene is possibly TRBD1 (6 bases). Per germline, CDR1 SGHRS and CDR2 YFSETQ. V was trimmed by 4 bases and J by 9 bases, leaving 11 bases between them. The CDR3 is made up of 12 amino acids. CDR3 DNA: TGCGCCAGCAGCCCCGGACAGAGTGAGCAGTTCTTC. Its protein is CASSPGQSEQFF.

J is TRBJ2-5 and V is TRBV11-3; possibly TRBD1 for D (6 bases). Germline V gene data show CDR1 as SGHNT and CDR2 as YENEEA. Trimming cost V 1 base and J 3 bases, with 9 bases left between them. The CDR3 contains 14 residues. The CDR3: CASSLGSGEETQYF. In nucleotides, the CDR3 is TGTGCCAGCAGCTTAGGTTCAGGGGAAGAGACCCAGTACTTC.

The chain is built from TRBV3-1 (or the pseudogene TRBV3-2) and TRBJ1-1; D gene unclear. CDR3 length: 13 residues. V was trimmed by 1 base and J by 6 bases, leaving 9 bases between them. Per germline, CDR1 LGHDT and CDR2 YNNKEL (reference sequence). This CDR3 reads CASSQVQASEAFF. The CDR3 DNA is TGTGCCAGCAGCCAAGTCCAGGCTTCTGAAGCTTTCTTT.

The chain has TRBV28 and TRBJ1-2, with TRBD1 as a possible D gene (5 bases). This CDR3 is 12 amino acids long. Trimming cost V 8 bases and J 5 bases, with 12 bases left between them. CDR1 and CDR2 from the germline V gene are MDHEN and SYDVKM. Here the CDR3 DNA reads TGTGCCAGCGCGGGACCGGAGTATGGCTACACCTTC. This codes for CASAGPEYGYTF.

Relative to its sample, this clone is medium-sized. The V and J genes are TRBV30 and TRBJ2-7; no definite D call. CDR1 and CDR2 (germline): GTSNPN, SVGIG (reference sequence). The germline V and J ends were trimmed by 4 bases and 2 bases, with 15 bases remaining between them. The CDR3 extends over 14 amino acids. CDR3 bases: TGTGCCTGGACCCCCCGCAGAGAAGCCTACGAGCAGTACTTC. Its protein is CAWTPRREAYEQYF.

The chain carries TRBV5-1 and TRBJ1-1; 7 bases fit TRBD1. The CDR3 length is 15 residues. V lost 5 bases and J lost 5; bases outside the gene matches: 12. The germline V gene encodes CDR1 SGHRS and CDR2 YFSETQ. The CDR3 is CASRPPETGETEAFF. In DNA form, the CDR3 reads TGCGCCAGCAGACCCCCCGAAACAGGGGAGACTGAAGCTTTCTTT.

This rearrangement joins TRBV10-3 to TRBJ1-4, with D uncertain. V lost 0 bases to trimming and J lost 7 bases, with 6 bases between them. From germline, CDR1 is ENHRY and CDR2 SYGVKD. This CDR3 is built from 13 residues. CDR3 region: CAISESSGEKLFF. The CDR3 region has the DNA TGTGCCATCAGTGAGTCGAGCGGTGAAAAACTGTTTTTT.

This chain joins TRBV18 and TRBJ1-4; D is undetermined. Germline loops: CDR1 KGHSH, CDR2 LQKENI. This CDR3 region has 16 residues. The V end lost 4 bases, the J end lost 5 bases, and 17 bases lay between the germline ends. The DNA of the CDR3 is TGTGCCAGCTCACAGAAACACGGAGAAACAAATGAAAAACTGTTTTTT. Amino acid sequence: CASSQKHGETNEKLFF.

This chain joins TRBV3-1 (or the pseudogene TRBV3-2) and TRBJ2-2; no reliable D call. The CDR3 is 14 residues long. Trimming left V 2 bases short and J 6 bases short, with 10 bases between. Germline assignment: CDR1 LGHDT and CDR2 YNNKEL (reference sequence). The CDR3 is CASSQMGYAGELFF. The CDR3, as DNA: TGTGCCAGCAGCCAAATGGGGTACGCCGGGGAGCTGTTTTTT.